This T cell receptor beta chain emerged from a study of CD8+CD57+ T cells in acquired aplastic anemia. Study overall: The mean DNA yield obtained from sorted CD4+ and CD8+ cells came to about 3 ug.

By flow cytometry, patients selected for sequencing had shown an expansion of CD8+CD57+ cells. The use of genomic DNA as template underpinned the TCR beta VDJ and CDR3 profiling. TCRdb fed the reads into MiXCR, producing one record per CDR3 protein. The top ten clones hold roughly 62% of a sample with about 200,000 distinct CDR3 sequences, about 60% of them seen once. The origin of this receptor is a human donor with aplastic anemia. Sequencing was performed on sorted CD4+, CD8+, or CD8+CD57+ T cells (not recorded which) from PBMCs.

The CDR3 protein is CASRAGQGATTGELFF. The CDR3 DNA reads as TGTGCCAGCAGAGCGGGACAGGGGGCGACCACCGGGGAGCTGTTTTTT. The chain employs TRBV2 and TRBJ2-2; TRBD1 matches at 12 bases. The CDR3 spans 16 residues. Germline V gene lookup returns CDR1 SNHLY and CDR2 FYNNEI. J gave up 4 bases and V 6 bases, and 6 bases lay outside the gene matches.